A single sample is the source of the 27 T cell receptor beta chains below, sequenced in a study of spatial heterogeneity in lung cancer. TCRdb called the 5' RACE reads again in MiXCR, with one record for every CDR3 protein. The sample includes 25,000 or so distinct CDR3 sequences, approximately 6% of them seen just once. Time point noted: blood at routine non-recurrence follow-up after resection. Without sorting, whole RNA was sequenced from tumor, nontumor lung or frozen PBMC. Sequenced material: PBMCs, taken at follow-up. The receptors shown here come from a male donor with early-stage non-small cell lung cancer.

This clonotype was counted many times. The rearrangement uses TRBV10-2 and TRBJ2-3, with TRBD2 matching over 9 bases. From germline, CDR1 is WSHSY and CDR2 SAAADI. The CDR3 runs to 14 residues. The J segment lost 4 bases and the V segment lost 4 bases, leaving 3 bases of the junction unmatched. The CDR3 loop is CASSAAGGADTQYF. In DNA, the CDR3 is TGCGCCAGCAGTGCTGCGGGGGGGGCAGATACGCAGTATTTT.

This clonotype was detected many times. In DNA, the CDR3 is TGTGCCAGCCGCATTACAGGGGGCGTCTACGAGCAGTACTTC. It codes for CASRITGGVYEQYF. The rearrangement joins TRBV6-2 or TRBV6-3 to TRBJ2-7; 9 bases match TRBD1. V shed 8 bases and J 3 bases; nucleotides not matched to a gene: 8. Germline loops: CDR1 MNHEY, CDR2 SVGEGT. The CDR3 consists of 14 residues.

At least ten counts were recorded for this clonotype. The chain has TRBV19 and TRBJ2-5; the match to TRBD1 covers 9 bases. Per the germline V gene, CDR1 is LNHDA and CDR2 is SQIVND (reference sequence). The CDR3 loop spans 19 amino acids. V gave up 5 bases and J gave up 2 bases; unmatched junction bases: 18. The CDR3 DNA sequence: TGTGCCAGTAGTCAGGACAGGGGCGACAGGACAACGCAACAAGAGACCCAGTACTTC. Encoded protein: CASSQDRGDRTTQQETQYF.

This clonotype has ten or more counts. The chain joins TRBV6-2 or TRBV6-3 to TRBJ2-1; 8 bases are a match to TRBD2. Looked up from germline, CDR1 is MNHEY and CDR2 is SVGEGT. The trim removed 8 bases at V and 4 bases at J, leaving 16 bases unmatched. CDR3 length equals 17 residues. The CDR3 is CASCAVSGTFLYNEQFF. The CDR3 coding sequence is TGTGCCAGCTGTGCGGTTAGCGGGACCTTCCTATACAATGAGCAGTTCTTC.

This clonotype has ten or more counts. The gene calls are TRBV29-1 and TRBJ2-7, with 7 bases identical to TRBD1. With V trimmed by 2 bases and J by 0 bases, 4 bases remained unmatched. CDR1 is SQVTM and CDR2 is ANQGSEA in the germline V gene. There are 14 residues in the CDR3. The CDR3, as DNA: TGCAGCGTTGAAAAACAGGGGAGCTCCTACGAGCAGTACTTC. Amino acid sequence: CSVEKQGSSYEQYF.

Many counts were recorded for this clonotype. The chain has TRBV7-2 and TRBJ2-3, with 7 bases lining up with TRBD2. Germline V gene sequence: CDR1 SGHTA, CDR2 FQGNSA. Trimming removed 3 bases from V and 0 bases from J; junction bases left unmatched: 6. The CDR3 has 16 amino acids. DNA for the CDR3: TGTGCCAGCAGCTTGGGAGGGGCCTCTAGCACAGATACGCAGTATTTT. It is translated as CASSLGGASSTDTQYF.

This clonotype was found a few times. The chain links TRBV4-3 to TRBJ2-5; 7 nucleotides match TRBD1. Germline-derived CDR1 and CDR2 are LGHNA and YSLEER. The ends lost 0 bases at V and 1 base at J; junction bases unmatched: 2. The CDR3 has 15 residues. The CDR3 loop is CASSQEKGAQETQYF. CDR3 nucleotides: TGCGCCAGCAGCCAAGAAAAGGGGGCCCAAGAGACCCAGTACTTC.

This clonotype was observed many times. V gene TRBV20-1 combines with J gene TRBJ2-3; possibly TRBD1 for D (5 bases). The ends were cut back, 6 bases at V and 0 bases at J, with 13 bases in the middle. The length of the CDR3 is 14 residues. Germline assignment: CDR1 DFQATT and CDR2 SNEGSKA (reference sequence). The CDR3 DNA is TGCAGTGCCAGCAGGCAGGGAAGCACAGATACGCAGTATTTT. This sequence encodes CSASRQGSTDTQYF.

This clonotype occurred many times. The chain employs TRBV28 and TRBJ2-2, with 8 bases matching TRBD2. CDR3 length: 16 residues. The V gene end was trimmed by 0 bases and the J gene end by 6 bases; junction bases not matched to a gene: 6. The V gene's germline CDR1 is MDHEN and CDR2 SYDVKM. The CDR3 region is CASSLWWTSRAGELFF. Here the CDR3 DNA reads TGTGCCAGCAGTTTATGGTGGACTAGCCGCGCCGGGGAGCTGTTTTTT. Using reference TRBV28 and TRBJ2-2 for the parts outside the CDR3, the full variable domain is DVKVTQSSRYLVKRTGEKVFLECVQDMDHENMFWYRQDPGLGLRLIYFSYDVKMKEKGDIPEGYSVSREKKERFSLILESASTNQTSMYLCASSLWWTSRAGELFFGEGSRLTVL.

This clonotype was seen only a few times. The V gene is TRBV5-1, the J gene TRBJ2-2, with TRBD2 as a possible D gene (6 bases). Trimming pared 3 bases from V and 4 bases from J, leaving 16 bases between. The germline gives CDR1 SGHRS, CDR2 YFSETQ. The CDR3 runs 16 residues. The CDR3, as DNA: TGCGCCAGCAGCTCAAATGGGGGACTGGGCACCGGGGAGCTGTTTTTT. This translates into CASSSNGGLGTGELFF.

The table lists this clonotype with a few counts. This chain joins TRBV12-3 or TRBV12-4 and TRBJ2-2, with D hard to call. CDR3 length equals 14 residues. The V gene lost 3 bases and the J gene lost 8 bases, with 13 bases spanning the gap. The CDR3 is CASSFSVGFGELFF. The CDR3 bases are TGTGCCAGCAGTTTCTCGGTCGGATTTGGGGAGCTGTTTTTT.

In its sample, this clonotype is medium-sized (0.01 to 0.1%). The rearrangement links TRBV5-1 to TRBJ2-1, with 9 bases lining up with TRBD1. The CDR3 consists of 15 residues. The V gene's germline CDR1 is SGHRS and CDR2 YFSETQ. Unmatched junction bases numbered 5, after V lost 4 bases and J lost 3 bases. DNA of the CDR3: TGCGCCAGCAGCCCGGGACAGGGTAGCTACAATGAGCAGTTCTTC. It yields the protein CASSPGQGSYNEQFF.

This clonotype has more than one count but fewer than ten. The chain links TRBV19 to TRBJ2-1; 14 bases map to TRBD2. The germline V gene encodes CDR1 LNHDA and CDR2 SQIVND (reference sequence). With V trimmed by 4 bases and J by 6 bases, 5 bases remained unmatched. CDR3 length: 16 amino acids. CDR3 amino acids: CASSKKGTSGSNEQFF. In nucleotides, the CDR3 is TGTGCCAGTAGTAAAAAGGGGACTAGCGGGAGCAATGAGCAGTTCTTC.

Ten or more counts support this clonotype. This chain uses TRBV7-3 with TRBJ2-3, with D perhaps matching TRBD1 (6 bases). With 5 bases removed from V and 3 bases from J, the gap between germline ends came to 18 bases. This CDR3 comprises 16 residues. The germline gives CDR1 SGHTA, CDR2 FQGTGA. The CDR3 reads CASSPSQGLRTDTQYF. CDR3 sequence (DNA): TGTGCCAGCAGCCCCTCGCAGGGGCTGAGGACAGATACGCAGTATTTT.

This clonotype showed up many times. The CDR3 sequence: CASSLVRNTEAFF. In nucleotides, the CDR3 is TGTGCCAGCAGTTTGGTGAGGAACACTGAAGCTTTCTTT. The chain combines TRBV6-2 or TRBV6-3 with TRBJ1-1; D ambiguous. The CDR3 runs to 13 residues. V lost 4 bases, J lost 1 base, and 7 bases lay in between. Per germline, CDR1 MNHEY and CDR2 SVGEGT.

This clonotype occurred many times. The chain has TRBV19 and TRBJ2-5; 8 nucleotides match TRBD1. This CDR3 is built from 15 residues. Germline V gene lookup returns CDR1 LNHDA and CDR2 SQIVND (reference sequence). V was clipped by 3 bases and J by 2 bases; unmatched bases: 5. The CDR3 DNA sequence: TGTGCCAGTAGTATGGACAGGGTTGGACAAGAGACCCAGTACTTC. Protein sequence: CASSMDRVGQETQYF.

This rearrangement joins TRBV18 to TRBJ2-5, with 7 bases matching TRBD2. The trim removed 6 bases at V and 5 bases at J, leaving 18 bases unmatched. The CDR3 runs 17 residues. Germline loops: CDR1 KGHSH, CDR2 LQKENI. CDR3: CASSPTSLSGVGETQYF. The CDR3, as DNA: TGTGCCAGCTCCCCGACCTCTCTAAGCGGGGTTGGGGAGACCCAGTACTTC.

At least ten counts were recorded for this clonotype. The chain uses TRBV15 and TRBJ1-5, with D uncertain. This CDR3 is built from 15 residues. From germline, CDR1 is LNHNV and CDR2 YYDKDF (reference sequence). Trimming removed 0 bases at V and 3 bases at J, with 9 bases between. In DNA, the CDR3 is TGTGCCACCAGCAGAGATTACCGGGCCAATCAGCCCCAGCATTTT. This encodes CATSRDYRANQPQHF.

This clonotype came up many times. This chain connects TRBV11-3 to TRBJ2-3; D unresolved. V was clipped by 6 bases and J by 1 base, with 8 bases between them. The germline CDR1 and CDR2 sequences are SGHNT and YENEEA. CDR3 length: 13 residues. CDR3: CASRQARTDTQYF. The DNA of the CDR3 is TGTGCCAGCAGGCAGGCCCGCACAGATACGCAGTATTTT.

This clonotype appeared many times. The rearrangement joins TRBV20-1 to TRBJ1-1; D may be TRBD1 (6 bases). V lost 5 bases to trimming and J lost 7 bases, with 23 bases between them. The CDR3 contains 15 residues. Germline V gene data show CDR1 as DFQATT and CDR2 as SNEGSKA (reference sequence). The CDR3 DNA reads as TGCAGTGCTCACCGGACGAGGGGGGGTTCTGGTGAAGCTTTCTTT. Its protein is CSAHRTRGGSGEAFF.

This clonotype has a count of ten or more. The J gene is TRBJ2-5, the V gene TRBV5-1; 9 bases are a match to TRBD2. The CDR3 totals 15 residues. Per the germline V gene, CDR1 is SGHRS and CDR2 is YFSETQ. V gave up 4 bases and J gave up 5 bases; unmatched junction bases: 9. This CDR3 is CASSPGGSGGETQYF. The CDR3 bases are TGCGCCAGCAGCCCCGGAGGTAGCGGGGGTGAGACCCAGTACTTC. Full variable domain (missing parts from reference TRBV5-1 and TRBJ2-5): KAGVTQTPRYLIKTRGQQVTLSCSPISGHRSVSWYQQTPGQGLQFLFEYFSETQRNKGNFPGRFSGRQFSNSRSEMNVSTLELGDSALYLCASSPGGSGGETQYFGPGTRLLVL.

This clonotype was detected a few times. The chain recombines TRBV29-1 with TRBJ2-7; no clear D. Germline V gene data show CDR1 as SQVTM and CDR2 as ANQGSEA. The length of the CDR3 is 13 residues. Trimming removed 7 bases from V and 2 bases from J, with 15 bases in between. CDR3 coding DNA: TGCAGCGCTCTGATCTCAAGCGCCTACGAGCAGTACTTC. As protein: CSALISSAYEQYF.

In its sample, this clonotype was seen many times. The chain carries TRBV14 and TRBJ2-5; the D is unclear. Germline-derived CDR1 and CDR2 are SGHDN and FVKESK. The ends were cut back, 4 bases at V and 7 bases at J, with 10 bases in the middle. This CDR3 is built from 12 residues. CDR3 protein: CASSPTGWTQYF. In nucleotides, the CDR3 is TGTGCCAGCAGCCCCACTGGTTGGACCCAGTACTTC.

This sequence joins TRBV24-1 and TRBJ2-7, with 11 bases aligning to TRBD1. CDR3 length equals 18 residues. Per the germline V gene, CDR1 is KGHDR and CDR2 is SFDVKD. The V and J ends lost 7 bases and 1 base, in that order; junction bases with no gene match: 14. The DNA of the CDR3 is TGTGCCACCAGACGGGACAGGGGGTCCTCCGGTGCGTCCTACGAGCAGTACTTC. Amino acid sequence: CATRRDRGSSGASYEQYF.

This chain links TRBV7-9 with TRBJ1-1; 7 nucleotides align to TRBD1. CDR3 length equals 16 residues. Trimming cost V 1 base and J 5 bases; bases outside gene matches: 10. The germline V gene encodes CDR1 SEHNR and CDR2 FQNEAQ (reference sequence). CDR3 protein: CASSLGRGGQRTEAFF. The CDR3 DNA reads as TGTGCCAGCAGCTTAGGCAGGGGGGGCCAAAGGACTGAAGCTTTCTTT. Combining the CDR3 with reference TRBV7-9 and TRBJ1-1 gives the whole variable domain DTGVSQNPRHKITKRGQNVTFRCDPISEHNRLYWYRQTLGQGPEFLTYFQNEAQLEKSRLLSDRFSAERPKGSFSTLEIQRTEQGDSAMYLCASSLGRGGQRTEAFFGQGTRLTVV.

Only a few counts were recorded for this clonotype. This rearrangement joins TRBV9 to TRBJ2-1, with TRBD2 as a possible D gene (6 bases). V dropped 0 bases and J dropped 0 bases, with 7 bases sitting between them. CDR3 length: 15 amino acids. CDR1 and CDR2 from the germline V gene are SGDLS and YYNGEE. For the CDR3, the DNA is TGTGCCAGCAGCGTAGCGGGGGTCTCCTACAATGAGCAGTTCTTC. It encodes CASSVAGVSYNEQFF. Full variable domain (missing parts from reference TRBV9 and TRBJ2-1): DSGVTQTPKHLITATGQRVTLRCSPRSGDLSVYWYQQSLDQGLQFLIQYYNGEERAKGNILERFSAQQFPDLHSELNLSSLELGDSALYFCASSVAGVSYNEQFFGPGTRLTVL.

This clonotype was detected many times. The chain links TRBV12-3 or TRBV12-4 to TRBJ1-4; D is undetermined. Trimming left V 3 bases short and J 6 bases short, with 5 bases between. CDR3 length: 12 amino acids. For the CDR3, the DNA is TGTGCCAGCAGTTTTAGCGATGAAAAACTGTTTTTT. This gives the protein CASSFSDEKLFF.